The clone carrying this T cell receptor (beta chain) was recorded a few times. The antigen is unknown. This entry comes from a study of PD-1 blockade in classical Hodgkin lymphoma. Study in general: Patients received nivolumab 3 mg/kg intravenously every 2 weeks. Points from the study as a whole: CD4+ TCR diversity, unlike CD8+, rose significantly by C4D1. Reports indicated that newly diagnosed patients had lower baseline TCR diversity than healthy donors did.

Sample time point: cycle 4 day 1 (C4D1), after about 6 weeks of nivolumab. Relapse was seen in all patients after autologous stem cell transplantation, and brentuximab vedotin exposure was variable. The authors purified CD4+ T cells from thawed PBMCs by magnetic negative selection. The patients, who had relapsed/refractory classical Hodgkin lymphoma, achieved best responses of complete response, partial response or progressive disease. Here immunoSEQ multiplex PCR was the method, and the copy in TCRdb shows in-frame clones only, minus some. The data hold roughly 29,000 clones, with more than 80% observed a single time. The clonotype comes from a human donor with classical Hodgkin lymphoma. This material consisted of CD4+ T cells from blood, taken before the fourth cycle of nivolumab.

The CDR3 here is CASRGGPNYGYTF. Here the CDR3 DNA reads TGTGCCAGCCGGGGGGGACCTAACTATGGCTACACCTTC. The chain joins TRBV2 to TRBJ1-2, with a weak D call TRBD1 (5 bases). CDR1 is SNHLY and CDR2 is FYNNEI in the germline V gene. V was shortened by 8 bases and J by 0 bases, with 10 bases between the two germline ends. The CDR3 covers 13 residues.